This is a list of T cell receptor beta chains from one sample in a study of blood T cell repertoires in COVID-19. This table comes from immunoSEQ multiplex PCR, and its TCRdb copy is limited to in-frame clones, with some not included. Among some 5,600 clones, 84% were seen once, and the ten largest hold approximately 12%. Sample: peripheral blood. The source of these receptors is a human donor in a cohort sampled during active COVID-19. Each CDR3 is given with its conserved first and last residue. A D gene is named only where the DNA matches it firmly. Rows may omit the clone size; those that give it use once, few, many or a size class.

V: TRBV7-3; size: -; D: -; length: 13; J: TRBJ2-1; CDR3: CASAASSARGQFF; DNA: TGTGCCAGCGCGGCCTCCTCGGCTCGCGGGCAGTTCTTC
V: TRBV11-2; size: -; D: -; length: 13; J: TRBJ2-1; CDR3: CASSLGLRNEQFF; DNA: TGTGCCAGCAGCTTAGGGCTCCGCAATGAGCAGTTCTTC
V: TRBV13; size: -; D: TRBD2; length: 18; J: TRBJ2-6; CDR3: CASSGAGWRETGANVLTF; DNA: TGTGCCAGCAGCGGGGCCGGCTGGCGGGAGACTGGGGCCAACGTCCTGACTTTC
V: TRBV30; size: -; D: TRBD2; length: 17; J: TRBJ2-5; CDR3: CAWSPTRLAGGQETQYF; DNA: TGTGCCTGGAGCCCAACTCGACTAGCGGGAGGACAAGAGACCCAGTACTTC
V: TRBV29-1; size: once; D: TRBD1; length: 15; J: TRBJ1-1; CDR3: CSVRDRGQMNTEAFF; DNA: TGCAGCGTTAGGGACAGGGGGCAAATGAACACTGAAGCTTTCTTT
V: TRBV27; size: -; D: -; length: 14; J: TRBJ1-1; CDR3: CASSPSRDTAKAFF; DNA: TGTGCCAGCAGTCCCTCTCGGGACACGGCAAAAGCTTTCTTT
V: TRBV5-1; size: -; D: TRBD2; length: 15; J: TRBJ2-7; CDR3: CASSRTSASAGEQYF; DNA: TGCGCCAGCAGCCGTACTAGCGCTTCTGCCGGCGAGCAGTACTTC
V: TRBV23-1; size: -; D: -; length: 14; J: TRBJ2-1; CDR3: CASSQSGGYNEQFF; DNA: TGCGCCAGCAGTCAATCGGGGGGATACAATGAGCAGTTCTTC
V: TRBV11-2; size: -; D: -; length: 15; J: TRBJ2-7; CDR3: CASSLRGTNSYEQYF; DNA: TGTGCCAGCAGCTTACGGGGAACTAACTCCTACGAGCAGTACTTC
V: TRBV2; size: -; D: TRBD2; length: 15; J: TRBJ2-5; CDR3: CASSVRGRGEETQYF; DNA: TGTGCCAGCAGTGTTCGCGGGAGGGGGGAAGAGACCCAGTACTTC
V: TRBV6-4; size: -; D: TRBD2; length: 15; J: TRBJ2-2; CDR3: CASSRTSGNTGELFF; DNA: TGTGCCAGCAGTCGGACTAGCGGAAACACCGGGGAGCTGTTTTTT
V: TRBV5-1; size: -; D: TRBD1; length: 15; J: TRBJ2-5; CDR3: CASSLTRTGGETQYF; DNA: TGCGCCAGCAGCTTAACTAGGACAGGAGGAGAGACCCAGTACTTC
V: TRBV7-9; size: -; D: -; length: 14; J: TRBJ2-3; CDR3: CASSLFRGTDTQYF; DNA: TGTGCCAGCAGCTTATTCAGGGGCACAGATACGCAGTATTTT
V: TRBV28; size: -; D: TRBD1; length: 13; J: TRBJ2-7; CDR3: CASSLIGQDEQYF; DNA: TGTGCCAGCAGTTTAATCGGACAGGACGAGCAGTACTTC
V: TRBV19; size: -; D: -; length: 15; J: TRBJ1-1; CDR3: CASRKIAGGDTEAFF; DNA: TGTGCCAGTAGAAAGATCGCAGGCGGGGACACTGAAGCTTTCTTT
V: TRBV9; size: -; D: -; length: 12; J: TRBJ2-2; CDR3: CASSVRAGELFF; DNA: TGTGCCAGCAGCGTTCGGGCCGGGGAGCTGTTTTTT
V: TRBV4-2; size: -; D: -; length: 15; J: TRBJ2-1; CDR3: CASSQNGEGYNEQFF; DNA: TGTGCCAGCAGCCAAAACGGGGAAGGTTACAATGAGCAGTTCTTC